The T cell receptor (beta chain) under discussion was sequenced for a study of blood T cells in healthy people across ages. Findings of the study overall: Diversity estimated from one million T cells was considered an underestimate. As age increased, TCR beta diversity per million T cells fell in a roughly linear fashion. Unsorted PBMC material precluded a definitive naive versus antigen-experienced comparison.

A minimum of 7 million PBMCs was isolated per sample. Remarks on this clonotype: Its antigen is not known.

Germline values: CDR1 LGHNT, CDR2 FRNRAP. The CDR3 is 15 residues long. For the second PCR, which ran for about 7 to 12 cycles, a sample-barcoded 5' primer and a J-beta primer mix were used. TCRdb reanalysed the 5' RACE reads using MiXCR and keeps one entry per CDR3 protein. The table includes roughly 1,500,000 distinct CDR3 sequences, roughly 30% detected once. The V call is TRBV12-5, the J call TRBJ2-4; D may match TRBD1 or TRBD2 (6 bases each). The J call may be mistaken, given a closer DNA end match to TRBJ2-7. Sequenced: blood. This TCR was sampled from a woman between 25 and 40 years old in good health. The CDR3 loop is CASYSSGAGTYEQYF. In nucleotides, the CDR3 is TGTGCTAGTTACTCATCGGGGGCAGGCACCTACGAGCAGTACTTC.